This T cell receptor beta chain is drawn from a study of brain T cells in children with intractable seizures. Study-level results: Pre-surgery blood may have been undersampled, hiding some clones.

The table came from immunoSEQ multiplex PCR; TCRdb's copy has only in-frame clones and leaves some out. The table has hundreds of thousands of clones, over 90% seen once; the top ten hold 4.5% to 7%. As regards this clone: As yet, its antigen is unknown.

Time point given: blood from clinic visit 5 months post-surgery; TSC patient then seizure free. This CDR3 spans 14 amino acids. Per the germline V gene, CDR1 is SGHRS and CDR2 is YFSETQ. J lost 8 bases, V lost 3 bases, and 8 bases had no gene match. Sequencing used peripheral blood, obtained about 5 months after surgery. The clonotype comes from a boy in the first two years of life with tuberous sclerosis and intractable seizures. The chain combines TRBV5-1 with TRBJ2-3; 8 bases line up with TRBD1. DNA of the CDR3: TGCGCCAGCAGCTGGGGACAGGAGAGGGGTACGCAGTATTTT. As protein: CASSWGQERGTQYF.